A single sample gave rise to the 24 T cell receptor beta chains below, sequenced in a study of early T cells in non-severe SARS-CoV-2 infection. TCRdb reprocessed the 5' RACE reads with MiXCR, giving one entry per CDR3 protein. The data hold fewer than 65,000 distinct CDR3 sequences, with around 9.7% observed a single time. Sequencing used whole blood. The receptors come from an adult who was a healthcare worker with PCR-confirmed SARS-CoV-2 infection or an uninfected control (not recorded which).

The chain carries TRBV11-2 and TRBJ2-1; D is perhaps TRBD2 (5 bases). CDR1 and CDR2 from the germline V gene are SGHAT and FQNNGV. Trimming shortened V by 5 bases and J by 6 bases, and 17 bases separated the two germline ends. The CDR3 is made up of 15 amino acids. The CDR3 sequence is CASSLDGVPPNEQFF. CDR3 bases: TGTGCCAGCAGCCTCGACGGGGTACCCCCCAATGAGCAGTTCTTC.

The chain recombines TRBV3-1 with TRBJ2-4, with D maybe TRBD2 (6 bases). The CDR3 is 13 residues long. V lost 8 bases, J lost 0 bases, and 8 bases lay in between. CDR1 and CDR2 from the germline V gene are LGHDT and YNNKEL (reference sequence). CDR3 sequence reads: CASGTLAKNIQYF. As DNA, the CDR3 is TGTGCCAGCGGGACTCTAGCCAAAAACATTCAGTACTTC.

This clonotype showed up just a few times. The V and J genes are TRBV3-2 and TRBJ2-7. TRBV3-2 is reported as a pseudogene. This CDR3 comprises 15 residues. The CDR3 region has the DNA TGTGCCAGCAGCCAGGCAATGGGTAGCTCCTACGAGCAGTACTTC. Its translation is CASSQAMGSSYEQYF.

The gene calls are TRBV12-5 and TRBJ2-5; no reliable D call. Germline V gene lookup returns CDR1 LGHNT and CDR2 FRNRAP. The CDR3 has 12 residues. Deletions cut 0 bases from V and 6 bases from J, with 5 bases between. CDR3 amino acids: CASGLVGKTQYF. CDR3 bases: TGTGCTAGTGGTTTGGTAGGGAAGACCCAGTACTTC.

This clonotype has more than one count but fewer than ten. V usage is TRBV7-2 and J usage is TRBJ1-3; D is unclear. Trimming took 2 bases from V and 0 from J, leaving 8 bases between them. Germline assignment: CDR1 SGHTA and CDR2 FQGNSA. This CDR3 spans 15 amino acids. The CDR3 nucleotides are TGTGCCAGCAGCTTAATCGATTACTCTGGAAACACCATATATTTT. It encodes CASSLIDYSGNTIYF.

This clonotype was found many times. This chain connects TRBV2 to TRBJ1-1, with a possible D match to TRBD1 (6 bases). Trimming took off 6 bases at V and 5 bases at J, with 10 bases between the two ends. The germline gives CDR1 SNHLY, CDR2 FYNNEI. This CDR3 has 12 amino acids. The CDR3: CASRRGRTEAFF. The CDR3, as DNA: TGTGCCAGCAGGCGGGGGCGGACTGAAGCTTTCTTT.

This clonotype was detected a few times. The rearrangement uses TRBV7-8 and TRBJ2-1; D may correspond to TRBD1 or TRBD2 (6 bases each). The length of the CDR3 is 16 residues. V gave up 0 bases and J gave up 1 base, with 10 bases separating them. Germline assignment: CDR1 SGHVS and CDR2 FQNEAQ. The CDR3 region has the DNA TGTGCCAGCAGCTTAGCGCAGGGGAGGTCCTACAATGAGCAGTTCTTC. Encoded protein: CASSLAQGRSYNEQFF.

This clonotype has at least ten counts. This rearrangement joins TRBV7-9 to TRBJ2-3; 8 bases are shared with TRBD1. Germline CDR1 and CDR2: SEHNR and FQNEAQ (reference sequence). V shed 1 base and J 4 bases; nucleotides not matched to a gene: 4. This CDR3 is built from 15 residues. CDR3 region: CASSLEDRVPDTQYF. The CDR3 DNA reads TGTGCCAGCAGCTTAGAGGACAGGGTCCCAGATACGCAGTATTTT.

This clonotype was observed a few times. The chain recombines TRBV4-2 with TRBJ2-5; 8 nucleotides line up with TRBD1. The CDR3 runs to 14 residues. From germline, CDR1 is LGHNA and CDR2 YNFKEQ. V lost 3 bases to trimming and J lost 1 base; unmatched junction nucleotides: 1. The CDR3 DNA is TGTGCCAGCAGCCATACAGGGGGCCAAGAGACCCAGTACTTC. Translated, it gives CASSHTGGQETQYF.

In this sample, this clonotype turned up a few times. V is TRBV20-1 and J is TRBJ1-4, with TRBD1 identical over 9 bases. Germline V gene lookup returns CDR1 DFQATT and CDR2 SNEGSKA (reference sequence). The ends lost 5 bases at V and 10 bases at J; junction bases unmatched: 11. The CDR3 has 14 residues. CDR3 protein: CSAQPGQGGGKLFF. The CDR3 DNA follows: TGCAGTGCTCAGCCGGGACAGGGAGGAGGAAAACTGTTTTTT.

This clonotype was detected ten times or more. Here the CDR3 reads CASRPRNGTKYEKLFF. The CDR3 coding sequence is TGTGCCAGCAGACCCCGCAACGGGACAAAGTATGAAAAACTGTTTTTT. V is TRBV11-3 and J is TRBJ1-4, with D possibly being TRBD1 (6 bases). The CDR3 extends over 16 amino acids. CDR1 and CDR2 from the germline V gene are SGHNT and YENEEA. The V gene lost 6 bases and the J gene lost 6 bases, with 20 bases spanning the gap.

V is TRBV7-6 and J is TRBJ1-6, with a possible D match to TRBD1 (5 bases). The CDR3 totals 15 residues. V was pared by 5 bases and J by 7 bases, with 15 bases between. Germline CDR1 and CDR2: SGHVS and FNYEAQ. For the CDR3, the DNA is TGTGCCAGCAGCATTTACATCCGGGGGAATTCACCCCTCCACTTT. Its protein is CASSIYIRGNSPLHF.

This clonotype was seen many times. V is TRBV6-1 and J is TRBJ1-5, with a weak D call TRBD1 (6 bases). The CDR3 covers 14 residues. From germline, CDR1 is MNHNS and CDR2 SASEGT. V gave up 7 bases and J gave up 0 bases, with 10 bases separating them. The CDR3 is CASTPDSSNQPQHF. CDR3 DNA sequence: TGTGCCAGCACCCCGGACAGTAGCAATCAGCCCCAGCATTTT.

This clonotype was seen at least ten times. The chain carries TRBV5-6 and TRBJ2-6; possible D gene TRBD1, 6 bases. This CDR3 comprises 16 residues. Germline V gene data show CDR1 as SGHDT and CDR2 as YYEEEE. V was shortened by 4 bases and J by 2 bases, with 13 bases between the two germline ends. CDR3 in amino acids: CASSTETGTGANVLTF. Written as DNA, the CDR3 is TGTGCCAGCAGCACAGAAACAGGGACTGGGGCCAACGTCCTGACTTTC. Variable domain in full (rest from reference TRBV5-6 and TRBJ2-6): DAGVTQSPTHLIKTRGQQVTLRCSPKSGHDTVSWYQQALGQGPQFIFQYYEEEERQRGNFPDRFSGHQFPNYSSELNVNALLLGDSALYLCASSTETGTGANVLTFGAGSRLTVL.

The rearrangement links TRBV14 to TRBJ2-2; D not resolved. With 2 bases removed from V and 2 bases from J, the gap between germline ends came to 3 bases. Germline CDR1 reads SGHDN; CDR2 reads FVKESK. The CDR3 extends over 13 amino acids. The chain's CDR3 is CASSQTNTGELFF. The CDR3 DNA reads TGTGCCAGCAGCCAAACTAACACCGGGGAGCTGTTTTTT. Looking up the rest from reference TRBV14 and TRBJ2-2 gives the full variable domain: EAGVTQFPSHSVIEKGQTVTLRCDPISGHDNLYWYRRVMGKEIKFLLHFVKESKQDESGMPNNRFLAERTGGTYSTLKVQPAELEDSGVYFCASSQTNTGELFFGEGSRLTVL.

This clonotype was seen a handful of times. The chain is built from TRBV10-2 and TRBJ2-2; D may match TRBD1 or TRBD2 (5 bases each). The CDR3 has 16 amino acids. V lost 5 bases and J 5 bases, leaving 18 bases between the germline ends. The germline CDR1 and CDR2 sequences are WSHSY and SAAADI. In DNA form, the CDR3 reads TGCGCCAGCAGTCGCTCTTCGGGACCATTGACCGGGGAGCTGTTTTTT. Residues: CASSRSSGPLTGELFF.

The chain recombines TRBV10-3 with TRBJ1-1; weak D call: TRBD1 (6 bases). Germline V gene sequence: CDR1 ENHRY, CDR2 SYGVKD. This CDR3 has 13 residues. Trimming took off 10 bases at V and 1 base at J, with 13 bases between the two ends. CDR3 in DNA: TGTGCCACCTGGACAGAAACGAACACTGAAGCTTTCTTT. It yields the protein CATWTETNTEAFF.

The gene calls are TRBV12-3 or TRBV12-4 and TRBJ1-6; tentative D call: TRBD1 (5 bases). CDR3 size: 15 residues. The V and J ends lost 8 bases and 6 bases respectively, with 17 bases between them. CDR3 DNA sequence: TGTGCCAGCCTCGGGACGGGAGAATTTAATTCACCCCTCCACTTT. This sequence encodes CASLGTGEFNSPLHF.

The table lists this clonotype with many counts. The genes are TRBV7-8 and TRBJ2-3; D remains unclear. The CDR3 is 12 amino acids. From germline, CDR1 is SGHVS and CDR2 FQNEAQ. V lost 3 bases and J lost 4, with 5 bases in between. The CDR3 loop is CASSFVADTQYF. In nucleotides, the CDR3 is TGTGCCAGCAGCTTCGTGGCAGATACGCAGTATTTT. Variable domain in full (rest from reference TRBV7-8 and TRBJ2-3): GAGVSQSPRYKVAKRGQDVALRCDPISGHVSLFWYQQALGQGPEFLTYFQNEAQLDKSGLPSDRFFAERPEGSVSTLKIQRTQQEDSAVYLCASSFVADTQYFGPGTRLTVL.

This clonotype was found a few times. The rearrangement uses TRBV15 and TRBJ2-1; TRBD2 aligns across 7 bases. This CDR3 spans 13 amino acids. Germline V gene sequence: CDR1 LNHNV, CDR2 YYDKDF (reference sequence). The junction had 5 bases not matched to a gene; V was cut back by 8 bases and J by 4 bases. In DNA form, the CDR3 reads TGTGCCACCGAAGCGGGGACGTACAATGAGCAGTTCTTC. Protein: CATEAGTYNEQFF.

V gene TRBV3-1 combines with J gene TRBJ2-5; the D gene is possibly TRBD2 (5 bases). Germline values: CDR1 LGHDT, CDR2 YNNKEL (reference sequence). The CDR3 is 12 residues long. V was trimmed by 2 bases and J by 5 bases, leaving 6 bases between them. This chain's CDR3 is CASSQREETQYF. The CDR3 DNA is TGTGCCAGCAGCCAAAGGGAGGAGACCCAGTACTTC.

This clonotype was observed a few times. The V gene is TRBV19, the J gene TRBJ2-4; possibly TRBD1 for D (5 bases). Trimming took off 5 bases at V and 10 bases at J, with 18 bases between the two ends. Germline V lookup: CDR1 LNHDA, CDR2 SQIVND (reference sequence). This CDR3 comprises 14 residues. DNA for the CDR3: TGTGCCAGTAGTTTGGGGCGGTCCAGTGGAATTCAGTACTTC. Translation gives CASSLGRSSGIQYF.

This clonotype was counted only a few times. The J gene is TRBJ2-7, the V gene TRBV2; 15 positions match TRBD2. This CDR3 has 18 amino acids. Germline V gene data show CDR1 as SNHLY and CDR2 as FYNNEI. Losses at the gene ends were 4 bases for V and 2 bases for J; bases not matched to a gene: 9. CDR3: CASSVRTSGGARAYEQYF. CDR3 DNA sequence: TGTGCCAGCAGTGTTCGGACTAGCGGGGGGGCCCGGGCCTACGAGCAGTACTTC.

Ten or more counts support this clonotype. The J gene is TRBJ1-1, the V gene TRBV12-3 or TRBV12-4; D ambiguous. Trimming took off 7 bases at V and 0 bases at J, with 15 bases between the two ends. The CDR3 loop spans 15 amino acids. Here the CDR3 reads CASILDAPLNTEAFF. CDR3 sequence (DNA): TGTGCCAGCATCCTGGACGCTCCCCTGAACACTGAAGCTTTCTTT.